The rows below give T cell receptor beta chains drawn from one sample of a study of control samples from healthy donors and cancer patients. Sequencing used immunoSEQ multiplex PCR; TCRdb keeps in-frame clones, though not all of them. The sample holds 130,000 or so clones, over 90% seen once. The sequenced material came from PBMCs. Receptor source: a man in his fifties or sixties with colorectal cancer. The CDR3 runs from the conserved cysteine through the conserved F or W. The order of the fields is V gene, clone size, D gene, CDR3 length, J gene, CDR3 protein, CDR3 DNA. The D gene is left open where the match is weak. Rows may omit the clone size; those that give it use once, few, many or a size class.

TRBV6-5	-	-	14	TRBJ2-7	CASSPDRGSYEQYF	TGTGCCAGCAGCCCCGACAGAGGATCCTACGAGCAGTACTTC
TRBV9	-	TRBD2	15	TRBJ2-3	CASSRFSGITDTQYF	TGTGCCAGCAGCCGGTTCAGCGGGATCACAGATACGCAGTATTTT
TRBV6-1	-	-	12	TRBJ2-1	CASSEGYNEQFF	TGTGCCAGCAGTGAGGGTTACAATGAGCAGTTCTTC
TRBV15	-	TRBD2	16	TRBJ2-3	CATSPGTSGGTDTQYF	TGTGCCACCAGCCCGGGGACTAGCGGGGGAACAGATACGCAGTATTTT
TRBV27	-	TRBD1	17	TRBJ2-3	CASSPRTGGISTDTQYF	TGTGCCAGCAGTCCTCGGACAGGCGGAATTAGCACAGATACGCAGTATTTT
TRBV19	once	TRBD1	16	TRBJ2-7	CASSKNHGTGDYEQYF	TGTGCCAGTAGTAAAAACCACGGGACAGGGGATTACGAGCAGTACTTC
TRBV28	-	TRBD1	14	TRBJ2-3	CASSSGQGTDTQYF	TGTGCCAGCAGTTCGGGACAGGGTACAGATACGCAGTATTTT
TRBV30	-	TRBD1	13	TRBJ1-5	CAWETGGGQPQHF	TGTGCCTGGGAAACAGGGGGCGGTCAGCCCCAGCATTTT
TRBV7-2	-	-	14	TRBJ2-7	CASLKGLGNYEQYF	TGTGCCAGCTTAAAGGGACTGGGTAACTACGAGCAGTACTTC
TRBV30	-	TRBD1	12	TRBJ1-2	CAWRTGGDGYTF	TGTGCCTGGAGAACAGGGGGTGACGGCTACACCTTC
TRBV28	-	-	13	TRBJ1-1	CASSWGGRLEAFF	TGTGCCAGCAGTTGGGGGGGGCGCCTGGAAGCTTTCTTT
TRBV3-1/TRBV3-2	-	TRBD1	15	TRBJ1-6	CASNDRGTGGSPLHF	TGTGCCAGCAATGACAGGGGAACGGGCGGTTCACCCCTCCACTTT
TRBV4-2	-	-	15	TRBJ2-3	CASSLGAGDSDTQYF	TGTGCCAGCAGCCTCGGGGCAGGGGATTCAGATACGCAGTATTTT
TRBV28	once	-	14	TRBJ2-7	CASEEGTQAYEQYF	TGTGCCAGCGAAGAAGGGACACAAGCCTACGAGCAGTACTTC
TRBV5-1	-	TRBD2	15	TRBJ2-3	CASREAGGPSDTQYF	TGCGCCAGCAGGGAAGCGGGGGGGCCGTCGGATACGCAGTATTTT
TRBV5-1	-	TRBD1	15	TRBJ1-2	CASRMNRGQNYGYTF	TGCGCCAGCAGAATGAACAGGGGTCAAAACTATGGCTACACCTTC
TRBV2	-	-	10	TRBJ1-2	CASREGGYTF	TGTGCCAGCAGGGAAGGGGGCTACACCTTC
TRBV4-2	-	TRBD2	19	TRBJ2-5	CASSQDGPRSGGGQETQYF	TGTGCCAGCAGCCAAGATGGTCCCCGGAGCGGGGGGGGACAAGAGACCCAGTACTTC
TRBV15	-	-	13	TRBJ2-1	CATSLGGSNEQFF	TGTGCCACCAGTTTAGGAGGCTCGAATGAGCAGTTCTTC
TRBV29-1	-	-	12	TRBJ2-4	CSVEDDGAVEYF	TGCAGCGTTGAAGATGACGGCGCCGTTGAGTACTTC
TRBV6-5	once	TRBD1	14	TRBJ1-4	CASKTGTVNEKLFF	TGTGCCAGCAAAACCGGGACAGTTAATGAAAAACTGTTTTTT
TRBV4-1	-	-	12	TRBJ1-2	CASSQSGEGYTF	TGCGCCAGCAGCCAATCCGGAGAGGGCTACACCTTC